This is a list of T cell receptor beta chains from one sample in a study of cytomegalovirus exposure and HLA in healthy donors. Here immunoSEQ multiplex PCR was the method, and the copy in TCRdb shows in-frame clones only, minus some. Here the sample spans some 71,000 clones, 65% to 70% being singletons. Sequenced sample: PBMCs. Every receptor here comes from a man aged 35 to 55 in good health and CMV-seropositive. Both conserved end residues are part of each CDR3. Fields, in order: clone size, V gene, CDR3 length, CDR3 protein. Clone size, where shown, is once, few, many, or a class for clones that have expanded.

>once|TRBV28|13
CASRLAGTYEQYF
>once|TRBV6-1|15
CASSESRAYMETQYF
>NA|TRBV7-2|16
CASSLAGTGGFNEQFF
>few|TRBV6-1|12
CASMGQNTEAFF
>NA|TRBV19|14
CASTAAGAYNEQFF
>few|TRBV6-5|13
CASSYAEGDTQYF
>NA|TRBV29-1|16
CSVDDGTGASKNIQYF
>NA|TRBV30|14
CAWSTTGGKTEAFF
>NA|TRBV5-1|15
CASQPRDRGFNEQFF
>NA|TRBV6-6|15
CASSNRDISNQPQHF
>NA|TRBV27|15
CASSLSRVRTGELFF
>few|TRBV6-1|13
CASTLTVNYGYTF
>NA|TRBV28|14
CAGGTSGIAGELFF
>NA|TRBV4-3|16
CASSQEPQGAGTEAFF
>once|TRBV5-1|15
CASSLARTGVDTQYF
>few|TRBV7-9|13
CASSLLTAYEQYF
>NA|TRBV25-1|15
CASSRIGTGGNEQFF
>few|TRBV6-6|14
CASLTSGSSYEQYF
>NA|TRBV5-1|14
CASNGGEMNTEAFF
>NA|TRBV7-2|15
CASQDRAGGANVLTF
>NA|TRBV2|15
CASREAAGLTDTQYF
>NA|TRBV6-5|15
CASSPGTGNTGGAFF
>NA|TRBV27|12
CASRDRNSPLHF
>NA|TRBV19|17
CASRTENGQYSNQPQHF
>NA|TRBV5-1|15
CASSPGQESNQPQHF
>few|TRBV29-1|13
CSASVALDYEQYF
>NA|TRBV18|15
CASSPSGGRTGELFF
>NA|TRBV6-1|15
CASSENSGSSYEQYF
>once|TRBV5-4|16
CASPSPGQQRWTEAFF
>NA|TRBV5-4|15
CASSSQGGFNYGYTF
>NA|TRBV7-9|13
CASSPLSYNEQFF
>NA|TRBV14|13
CASRPGTGFGYTF
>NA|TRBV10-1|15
CASSEGTLNTGELFF
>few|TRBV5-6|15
CASSLDQFSTDTQYF
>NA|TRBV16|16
CASSQGDRPRNTEAFF
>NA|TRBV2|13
CASSRTGYYEQYF
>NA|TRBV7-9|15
CASSLGPQGNNEAFF
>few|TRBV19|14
CASAGGWNTGELFF
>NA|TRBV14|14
CASSQREMDTEAFF
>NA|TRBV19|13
CASRESMNTEAFF
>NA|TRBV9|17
CASSVTLPGGGANVLTF
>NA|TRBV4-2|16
CASSQRGLGPASGYTF
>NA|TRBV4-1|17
CASSQEPQGARNQPQHF
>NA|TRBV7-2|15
CASSPGLLGFGELFF
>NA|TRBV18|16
CASSPRGQASDQPQHF
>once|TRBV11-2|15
CASSPGTGSNQPQHF
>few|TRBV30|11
CAQDRNTEAFF
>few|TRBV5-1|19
CASSLVGTGDFSGANVLTF
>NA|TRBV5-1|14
CASSEGLAGDEQYF
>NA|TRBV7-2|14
CASSLDGGSYGYTF
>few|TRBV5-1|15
CASRSGQGQNSPLHF
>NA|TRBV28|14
CASSLSSRPDTIYF